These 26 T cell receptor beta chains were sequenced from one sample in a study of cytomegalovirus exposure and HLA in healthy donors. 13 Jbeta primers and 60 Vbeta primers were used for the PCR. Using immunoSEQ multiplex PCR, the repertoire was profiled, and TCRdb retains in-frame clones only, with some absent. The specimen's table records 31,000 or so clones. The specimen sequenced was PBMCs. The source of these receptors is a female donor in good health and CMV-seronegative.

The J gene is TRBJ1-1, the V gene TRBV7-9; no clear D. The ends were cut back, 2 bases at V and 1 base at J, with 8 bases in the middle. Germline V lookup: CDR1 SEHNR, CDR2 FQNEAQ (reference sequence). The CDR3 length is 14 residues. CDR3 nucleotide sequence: TGTGCCAGCAGCTTATCCGTACAGAACACTGAAGCTTTCTTT. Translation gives CASSLSVQNTEAFF.

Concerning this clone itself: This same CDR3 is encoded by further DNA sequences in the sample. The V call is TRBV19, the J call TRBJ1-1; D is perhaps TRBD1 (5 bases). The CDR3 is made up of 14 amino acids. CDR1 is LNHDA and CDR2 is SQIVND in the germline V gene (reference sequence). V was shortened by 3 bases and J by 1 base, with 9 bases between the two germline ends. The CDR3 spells CASSIPTGNTEAFF. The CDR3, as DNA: TGTGCCAGTAGTATCCCTACAGGGAACACTGAAGCTTTCTTT.

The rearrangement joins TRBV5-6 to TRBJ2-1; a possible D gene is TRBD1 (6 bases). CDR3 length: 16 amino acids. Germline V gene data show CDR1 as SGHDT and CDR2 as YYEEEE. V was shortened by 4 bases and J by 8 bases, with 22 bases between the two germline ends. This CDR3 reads CASSRPSGTTKDEQFF. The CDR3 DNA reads TGTGCCAGCAGCCGGCCATCCGGGACAACGAAGGATGAGCAGTTCTTC.

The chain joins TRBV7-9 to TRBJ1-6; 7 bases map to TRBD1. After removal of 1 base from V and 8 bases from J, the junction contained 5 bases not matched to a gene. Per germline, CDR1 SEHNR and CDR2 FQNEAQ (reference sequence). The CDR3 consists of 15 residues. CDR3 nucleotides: TGTGCCAGCAGCTTAGGAGAAACAGGGGATTCACCCCTCCACTTT. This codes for CASSLGETGDSPLHF.

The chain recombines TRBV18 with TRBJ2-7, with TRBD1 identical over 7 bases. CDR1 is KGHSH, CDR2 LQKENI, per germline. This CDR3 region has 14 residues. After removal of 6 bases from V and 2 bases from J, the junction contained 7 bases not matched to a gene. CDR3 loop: CASSPSTGTYEQYF. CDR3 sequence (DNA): TGTGCCAGCTCCCCTTCGACAGGGACCTACGAGCAGTACTTC.

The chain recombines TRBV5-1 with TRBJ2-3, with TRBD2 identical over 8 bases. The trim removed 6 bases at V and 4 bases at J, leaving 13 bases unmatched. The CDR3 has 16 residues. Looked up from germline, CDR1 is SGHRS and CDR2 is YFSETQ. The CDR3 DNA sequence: TGCGCCAGCAACCAACTAGCGGATGGGCGCGCAGATACGCAGTATTTT. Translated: CASNQLADGRADTQYF.

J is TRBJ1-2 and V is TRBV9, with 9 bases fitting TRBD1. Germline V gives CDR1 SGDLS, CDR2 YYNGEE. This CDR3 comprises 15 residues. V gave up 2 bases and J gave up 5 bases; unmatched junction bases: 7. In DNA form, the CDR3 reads TGTGCCAGCAGCGTGGAAACCGGGACAGGGTATGGCTACACCTTC. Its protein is CASSVETGTGYGYTF.

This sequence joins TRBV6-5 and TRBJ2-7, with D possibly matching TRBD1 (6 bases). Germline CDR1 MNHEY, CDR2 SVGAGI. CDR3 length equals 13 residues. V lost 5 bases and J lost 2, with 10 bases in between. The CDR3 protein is CASSRTETYEQYF. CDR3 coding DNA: TGTGCCAGCAGTAGGACAGAGACCTACGAGCAGTACTTC.

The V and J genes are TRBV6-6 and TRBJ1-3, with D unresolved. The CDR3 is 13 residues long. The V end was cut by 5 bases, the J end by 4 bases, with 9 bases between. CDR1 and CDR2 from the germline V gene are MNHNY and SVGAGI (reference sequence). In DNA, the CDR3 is TGTGCCAGCAGTACATACACAGGAAACACCATATATTTT. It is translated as CASSTYTGNTIYF.

The CDR3 region is CASSAGDRNSPLHF. Written as DNA, the CDR3 is TGTGCCAGCAGCGCAGGGGACAGAAATTCACCCCTCCACTTT. The chain is built from TRBV9 and TRBJ1-6; 7 bases map to TRBD1. Germline V gene lookup returns CDR1 SGDLS and CDR2 YYNGEE. This CDR3 is 14 amino acids long. V was clipped by 3 bases and J by 7 bases; unmatched bases: 4.

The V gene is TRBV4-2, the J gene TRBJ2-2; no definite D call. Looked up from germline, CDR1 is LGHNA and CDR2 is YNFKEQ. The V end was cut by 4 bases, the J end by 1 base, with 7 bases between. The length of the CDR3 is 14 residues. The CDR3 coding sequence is TGTGCCAGCAGCCCTCGACAGAACACCGGGGAGCTGTTTTTT. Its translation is CASSPRQNTGELFF.

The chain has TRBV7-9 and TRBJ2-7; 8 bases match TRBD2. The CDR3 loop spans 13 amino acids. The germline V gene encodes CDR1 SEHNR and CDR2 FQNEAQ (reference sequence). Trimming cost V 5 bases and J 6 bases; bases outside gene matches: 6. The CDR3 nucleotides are TGTGCCAGCAGCCTCGGGGGGGGGCTCGAGCAGTACTTC. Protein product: CASSLGGGLEQYF.

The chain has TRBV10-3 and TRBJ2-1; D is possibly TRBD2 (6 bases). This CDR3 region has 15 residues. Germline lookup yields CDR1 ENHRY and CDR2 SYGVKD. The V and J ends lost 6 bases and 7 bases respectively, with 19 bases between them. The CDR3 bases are TGTGCCATCAGCGGAGCGTGGCGGGGAAGGAATGAGCAGTTCTTC. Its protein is CAISGAWRGRNEQFF.

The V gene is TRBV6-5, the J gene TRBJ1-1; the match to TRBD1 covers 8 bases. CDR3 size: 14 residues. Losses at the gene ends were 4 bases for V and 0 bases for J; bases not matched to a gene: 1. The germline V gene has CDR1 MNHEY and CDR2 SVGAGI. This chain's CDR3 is CASSSGQVNTEAFF. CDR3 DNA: TGTGCCAGCAGTTCGGGACAGGTGAACACTGAAGCTTTCTTT.

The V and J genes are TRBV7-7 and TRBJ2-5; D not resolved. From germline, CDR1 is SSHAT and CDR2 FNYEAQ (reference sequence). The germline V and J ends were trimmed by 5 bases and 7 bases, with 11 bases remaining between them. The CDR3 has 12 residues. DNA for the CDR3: TGTGCCAGCAGCCAGAGCGTGGGGACCCAGTACTTC. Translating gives CASSQSVGTQYF.

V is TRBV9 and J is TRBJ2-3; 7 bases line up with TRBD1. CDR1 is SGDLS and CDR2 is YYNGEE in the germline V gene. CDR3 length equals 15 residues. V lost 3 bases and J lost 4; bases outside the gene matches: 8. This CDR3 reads CASSATPGTADTQYF. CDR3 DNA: TGTGCCAGCAGCGCTACACCCGGGACAGCAGATACGCAGTATTTT.

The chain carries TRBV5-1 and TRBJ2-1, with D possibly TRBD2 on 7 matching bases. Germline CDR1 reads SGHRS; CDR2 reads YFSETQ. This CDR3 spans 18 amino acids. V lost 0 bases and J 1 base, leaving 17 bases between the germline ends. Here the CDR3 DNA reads TGCGCCAGCAGCTTGGGTGATGGGGGGGCGAGGTCCTACAATGAGCAGTTCTTC. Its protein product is CASSLGDGGARSYNEQFF. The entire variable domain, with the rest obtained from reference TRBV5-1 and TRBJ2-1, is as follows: KAGVTQTPRYLIKTRGQQVTLSCSPISGHRSVSWYQQTPGQGLQFLFEYFSETQRNKGNFPGRFSGRQFSNSRSEMNVSTLELGDSALYLCASSLGDGGARSYNEQFFGPGTRLTVL.

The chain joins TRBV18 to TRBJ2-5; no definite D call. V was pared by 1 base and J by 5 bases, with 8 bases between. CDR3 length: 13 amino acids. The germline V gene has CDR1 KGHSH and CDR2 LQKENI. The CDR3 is CASSPQRHETQYF. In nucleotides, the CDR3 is TGTGCCAGCTCACCACAAAGACATGAGACCCAGTACTTC.

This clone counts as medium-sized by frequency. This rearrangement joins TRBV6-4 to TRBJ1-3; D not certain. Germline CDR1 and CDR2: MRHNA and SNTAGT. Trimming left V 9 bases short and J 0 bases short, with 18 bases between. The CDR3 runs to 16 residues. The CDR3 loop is CARTNQVPLSGNTIYF. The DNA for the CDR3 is TGTGCCAGGACCAATCAGGTCCCCCTCTCTGGAAACACCATATATTTT.

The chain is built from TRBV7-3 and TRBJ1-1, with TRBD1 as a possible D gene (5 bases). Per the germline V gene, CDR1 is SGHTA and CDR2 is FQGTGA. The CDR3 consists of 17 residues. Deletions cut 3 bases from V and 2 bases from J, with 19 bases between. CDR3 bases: TGTGCCAGCAGCTTGAACGGGGGTCCGATCCCCAACACTGAAGCTTTCTTT. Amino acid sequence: CASSLNGGPIPNTEAFF.

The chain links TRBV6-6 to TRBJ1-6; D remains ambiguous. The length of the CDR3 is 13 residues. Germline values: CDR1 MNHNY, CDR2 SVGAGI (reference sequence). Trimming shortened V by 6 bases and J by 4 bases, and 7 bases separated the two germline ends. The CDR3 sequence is CASRAEYNSPLHF. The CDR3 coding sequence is TGTGCCAGCAGGGCAGAATATAATTCACCCCTCCACTTT.

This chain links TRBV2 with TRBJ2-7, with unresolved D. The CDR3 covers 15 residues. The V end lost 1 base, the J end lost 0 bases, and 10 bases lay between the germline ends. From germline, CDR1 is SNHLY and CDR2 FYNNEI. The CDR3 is CASSEEPRNSYEQYF. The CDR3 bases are TGTGCCAGCAGTGAAGAACCCAGAAACTCCTACGAGCAGTACTTC.

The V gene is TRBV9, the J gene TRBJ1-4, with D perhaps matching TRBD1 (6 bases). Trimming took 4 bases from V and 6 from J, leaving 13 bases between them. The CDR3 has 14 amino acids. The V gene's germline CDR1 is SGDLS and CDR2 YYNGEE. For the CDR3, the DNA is TGTGCCAGCAGCTCACAGGGCAGGGATGAAAAACTGTTTTTT. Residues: CASSSQGRDEKLFF.

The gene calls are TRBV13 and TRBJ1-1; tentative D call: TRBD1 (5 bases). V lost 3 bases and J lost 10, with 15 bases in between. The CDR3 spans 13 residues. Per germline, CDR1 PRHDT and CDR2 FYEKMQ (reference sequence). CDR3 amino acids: CASSLGTTAGAFF. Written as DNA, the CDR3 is TGTGCCAGCAGCTTGGGGACTACCGCGGGAGCTTTCTTT.

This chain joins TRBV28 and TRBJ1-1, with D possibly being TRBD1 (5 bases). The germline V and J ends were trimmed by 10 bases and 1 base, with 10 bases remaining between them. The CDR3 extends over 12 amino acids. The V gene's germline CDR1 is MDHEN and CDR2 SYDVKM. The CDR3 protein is CAITDKNTEAFF. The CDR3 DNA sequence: TGTGCCATCACGGACAAGAACACTGAAGCTTTCTTT.

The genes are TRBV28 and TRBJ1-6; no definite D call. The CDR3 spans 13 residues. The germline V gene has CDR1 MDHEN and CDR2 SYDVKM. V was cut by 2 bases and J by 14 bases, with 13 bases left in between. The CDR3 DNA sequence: TGTGCCAGCAGTTTAAATCGCGGCAAGACCCTCCACTTT. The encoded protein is CASSLNRGKTLHF.